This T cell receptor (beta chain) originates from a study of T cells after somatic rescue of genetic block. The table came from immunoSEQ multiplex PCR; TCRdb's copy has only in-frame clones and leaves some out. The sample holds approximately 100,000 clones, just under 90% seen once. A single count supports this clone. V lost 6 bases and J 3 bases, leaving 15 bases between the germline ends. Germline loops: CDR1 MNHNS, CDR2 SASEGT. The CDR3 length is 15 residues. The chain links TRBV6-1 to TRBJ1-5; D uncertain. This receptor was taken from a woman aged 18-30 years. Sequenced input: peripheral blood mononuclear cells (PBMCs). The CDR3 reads CASRVIHSSNQPQHF. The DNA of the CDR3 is TGTGCCAGCAGAGTCATACACAGTTCCAATCAGCCCCAGCATTTT.